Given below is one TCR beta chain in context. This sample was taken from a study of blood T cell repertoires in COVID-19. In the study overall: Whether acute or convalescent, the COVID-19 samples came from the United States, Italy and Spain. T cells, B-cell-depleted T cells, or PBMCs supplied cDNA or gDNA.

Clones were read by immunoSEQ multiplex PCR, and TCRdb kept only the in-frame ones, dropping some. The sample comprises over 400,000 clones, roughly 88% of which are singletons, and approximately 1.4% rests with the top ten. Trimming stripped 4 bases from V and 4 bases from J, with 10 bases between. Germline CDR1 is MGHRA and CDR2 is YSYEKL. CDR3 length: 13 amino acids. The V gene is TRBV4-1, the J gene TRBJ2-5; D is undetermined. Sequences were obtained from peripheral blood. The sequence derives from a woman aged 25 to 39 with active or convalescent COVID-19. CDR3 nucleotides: TGCGCCAGCAGCCTCGACTTGATAGAGACCCAGTACTTC. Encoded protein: CASSLDLIETQYF.